This T cell receptor beta chain derives from a study of radiation and T cells in renal cell carcinoma. Study results and limitations: In blood, top tumor clones expanded by 2 weeks, shrinking by 4.

The CDR3 consists of 16 residues. V dropped 1 base and J dropped 2 bases, with 13 bases sitting between them. In germline, CDR1 is LGHNA, CDR2 YNFKEQ. Only in-frame clones appear in the TCRdb table, and some are missing; sequencing was by immunoSEQ multiplex PCR. The table has fewer than 200,000 clones, approximately 90% seen once. Described time point: blood 4 weeks post-SBRT, at nephrectomy. Sample treatment: 15 Gy SBRT to primary tumor, nephrectomy 4 weeks later. Nephrectomy followed 15 Gy stereotactic body radiation by 4 weeks. The patient's renal cell carcinoma had clear cell pathology. In its sample, this clone was seen once. Its antigen remains unknown.

This receptor was taken from a woman aged 50 to 65 with renal cell carcinoma. The sample consisted of blood, taken from a patient whose treatment included radiotherapy and nephrectomy. The chain employs TRBV4-2 and TRBJ2-3, with D perhaps being TRBD1 or TRBD2 (7 bases each). The CDR3 sequence is CASSQAQGGPTDTQYF. CDR3 bases: TGTGCCAGCAGCCAAGCCCAGGGGGGGCCCACAGATACGCAGTATTTT.